This entry describes one T cell receptor (beta chain). What it recognizes is unknown. A sample-barcoded 5' primer and a J-beta primer mix were used in a second PCR of about 7 to 11 cycles. From the 5' RACE reads, TCRdb called clonotypes with MiXCR, one entry per CDR3 protein. The repertoire holds around 780,000 distinct CDR3 sequences, with around three fifths as singletons. CDR3 length equals 16 residues. Per germline, CDR1 SGHRS and CDR2 YFSETQ. J gave up 0 bases and V 4 bases, and 9 bases lay outside the gene matches. This sample is drawn from a study of blood T cells in healthy people across ages. Study outcomes and limitations: Diversity of TCR beta per million T cells declined in a roughly linear way with age. Percentage of naive T cells showed a strong correlation with TCR beta diversity. Unsorted PBMC material precluded a definitive naive versus antigen-experienced comparison.

Donors each provided roughly 11 milliliters of peripheral blood. V gene TRBV5-1 combines with J gene TRBJ1-1; 7 bases align to TRBD1. This TCR was recovered from a man aged 40-50 years in good health. Sequencing was performed on blood. CDR3 bases: TGCGCCAGCAGCCGGACCACCGGGACAGTGAACACTGAAGCTTTCTTT. This gives the protein CASSRTTGTVNTEAFF.